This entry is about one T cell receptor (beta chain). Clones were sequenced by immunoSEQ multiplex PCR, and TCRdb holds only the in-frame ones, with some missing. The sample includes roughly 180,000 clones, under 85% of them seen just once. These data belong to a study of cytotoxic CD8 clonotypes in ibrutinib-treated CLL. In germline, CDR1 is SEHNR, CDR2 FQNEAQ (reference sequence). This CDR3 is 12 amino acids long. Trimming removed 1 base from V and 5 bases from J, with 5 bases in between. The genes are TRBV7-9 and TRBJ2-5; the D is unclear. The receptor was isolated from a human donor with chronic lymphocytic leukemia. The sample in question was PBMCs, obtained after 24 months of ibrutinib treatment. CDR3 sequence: CASSLGPETQYF. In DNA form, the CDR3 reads TGTGCCAGCAGCTTAGGCCCCGAGACCCAGTACTTC. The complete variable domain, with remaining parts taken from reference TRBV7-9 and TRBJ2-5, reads DTGVSQNPRHKITKRGQNVTFRCDPISEHNRLYWYRQTLGQGPEFLTYFQNEAQLEKSRLLSDRFSAERPKGSFSTLEIQRTEQGDSAMYLCASSLGPETQYFGPGTRLLVL.